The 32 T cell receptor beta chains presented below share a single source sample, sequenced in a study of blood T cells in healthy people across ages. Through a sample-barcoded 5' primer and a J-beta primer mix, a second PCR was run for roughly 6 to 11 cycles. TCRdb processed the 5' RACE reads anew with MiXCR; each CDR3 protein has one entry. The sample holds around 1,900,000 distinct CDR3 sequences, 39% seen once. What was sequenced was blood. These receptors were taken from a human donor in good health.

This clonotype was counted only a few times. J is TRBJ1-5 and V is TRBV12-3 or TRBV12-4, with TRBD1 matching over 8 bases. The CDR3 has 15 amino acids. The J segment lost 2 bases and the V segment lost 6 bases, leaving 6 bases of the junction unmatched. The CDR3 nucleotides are TGTGCCAGCAGACATGGACAGGGTCGCAATCAGCCCCAGCATTTT. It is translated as CASRHGQGRNQPQHF.

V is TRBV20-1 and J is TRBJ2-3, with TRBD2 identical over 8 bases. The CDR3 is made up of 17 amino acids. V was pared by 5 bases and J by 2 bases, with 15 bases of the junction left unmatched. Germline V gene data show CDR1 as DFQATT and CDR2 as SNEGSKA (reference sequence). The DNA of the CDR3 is TGCAGTGCTCAAGTTCTACGCGGGGGGCCTTTCACAGATACGCAGTATTTT. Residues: CSAQVLRGGPFTDTQYF.

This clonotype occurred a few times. The CDR3 loop is CATSDLQNIQYF. In nucleotides, the CDR3 is TGTGCCACCAGTGATTTGCAAAACATTCAGTACTTC. The rearrangement uses TRBV24-1 and TRBJ2-7; D is unclear. The DNA end is more similar to TRBJ2-4, so the J call may be wrong. The germline V gene encodes CDR1 KGHDR and CDR2 SFDVKD. The CDR3 length is 12 residues.

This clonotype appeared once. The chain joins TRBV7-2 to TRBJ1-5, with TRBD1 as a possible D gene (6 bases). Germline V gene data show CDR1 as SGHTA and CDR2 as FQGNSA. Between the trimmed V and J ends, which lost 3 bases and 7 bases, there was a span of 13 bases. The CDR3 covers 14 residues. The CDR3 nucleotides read TGTGCCAGCAGCTTTAGTCCCAGGGGCCAGCCCCAGCATTTT. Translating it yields CASSFSPRGQPQHF.

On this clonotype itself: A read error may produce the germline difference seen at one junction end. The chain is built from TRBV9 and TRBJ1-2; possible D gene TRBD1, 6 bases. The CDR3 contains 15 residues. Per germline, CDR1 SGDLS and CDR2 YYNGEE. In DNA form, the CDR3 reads TGTGCCGGCAGCGTACACTGGGACATTAACTATGGCTACACCTTC. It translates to CAGSVHWDINYGYTF.

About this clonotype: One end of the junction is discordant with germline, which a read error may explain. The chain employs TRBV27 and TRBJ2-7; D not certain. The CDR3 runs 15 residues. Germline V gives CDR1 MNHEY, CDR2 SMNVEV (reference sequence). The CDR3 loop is CVSSIFVPPPYEQYF. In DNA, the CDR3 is TGTGTCAGCAGTATTTTTGTCCCCCCACCATACGAGCAGTACTTC.

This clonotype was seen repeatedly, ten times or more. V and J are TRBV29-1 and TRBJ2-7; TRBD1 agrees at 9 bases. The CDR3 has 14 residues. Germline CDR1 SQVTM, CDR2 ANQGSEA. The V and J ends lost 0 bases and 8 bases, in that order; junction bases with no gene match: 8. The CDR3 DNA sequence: TGCAGCGTTGAAGAGTCCGGGACAGGGATCAAGCAGTACTTC. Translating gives CSVEESGTGIKQYF.

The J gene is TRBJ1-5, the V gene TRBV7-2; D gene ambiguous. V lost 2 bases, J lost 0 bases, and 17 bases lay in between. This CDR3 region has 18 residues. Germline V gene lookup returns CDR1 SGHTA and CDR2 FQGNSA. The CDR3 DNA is TGTGCCAGCAGCTTAAAGATCCAGGCCACCTATAGCAATCAGCCCCAGCATTTT. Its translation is CASSLKIQATYSNQPQHF.

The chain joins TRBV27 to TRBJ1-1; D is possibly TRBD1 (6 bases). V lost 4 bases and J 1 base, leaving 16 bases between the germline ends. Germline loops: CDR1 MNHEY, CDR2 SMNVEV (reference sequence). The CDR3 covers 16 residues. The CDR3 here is CASSSQGLVANTEAFF. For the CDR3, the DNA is TGTGCCAGCAGTTCACAGGGTCTAGTGGCGAACACTGAAGCTTTCTTT.

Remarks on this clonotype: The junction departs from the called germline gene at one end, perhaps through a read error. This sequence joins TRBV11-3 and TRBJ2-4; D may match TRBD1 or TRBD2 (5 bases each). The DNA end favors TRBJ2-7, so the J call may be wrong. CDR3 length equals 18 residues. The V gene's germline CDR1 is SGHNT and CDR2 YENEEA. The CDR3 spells CTSSLDYYGGVEFDEQYF. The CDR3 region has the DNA TGTACCAGCAGCTTAGATTATTATGGGGGAGTGGAATTCGACGAGCAGTACTTC.

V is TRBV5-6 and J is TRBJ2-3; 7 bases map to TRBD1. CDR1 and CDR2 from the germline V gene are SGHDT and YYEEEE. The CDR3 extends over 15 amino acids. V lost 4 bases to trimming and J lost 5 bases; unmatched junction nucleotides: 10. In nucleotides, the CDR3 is TGTGCCAGCAGCCCGGCTAGGGGGCGAAGAGATACGCAGTATTTT. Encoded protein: CASSPARGRRDTQYF.

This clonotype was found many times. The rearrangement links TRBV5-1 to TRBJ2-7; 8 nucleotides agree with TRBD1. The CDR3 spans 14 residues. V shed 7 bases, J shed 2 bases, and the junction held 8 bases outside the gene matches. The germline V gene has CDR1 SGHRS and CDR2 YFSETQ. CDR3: CASGTMTGAYEQYF. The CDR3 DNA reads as TGCGCCAGCGGCACCATGACAGGGGCCTACGAGCAGTACTTC.

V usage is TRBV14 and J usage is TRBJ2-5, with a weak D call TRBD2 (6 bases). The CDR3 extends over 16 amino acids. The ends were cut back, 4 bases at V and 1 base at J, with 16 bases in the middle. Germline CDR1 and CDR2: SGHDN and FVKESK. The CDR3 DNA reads TGTGCCAGCAGCCCACTAGCCCAAAGAAGCCAAGAGACCCAGTACTTC. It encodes CASSPLAQRSQETQYF.

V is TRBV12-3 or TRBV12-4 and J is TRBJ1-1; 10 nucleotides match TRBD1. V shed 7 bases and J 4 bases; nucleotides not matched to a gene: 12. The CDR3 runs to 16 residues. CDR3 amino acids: CASIRDRGGLGTEAFF. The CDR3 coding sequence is TGTGCCAGCATACGGGACAGGGGTGGATTGGGCACTGAAGCTTTCTTT.

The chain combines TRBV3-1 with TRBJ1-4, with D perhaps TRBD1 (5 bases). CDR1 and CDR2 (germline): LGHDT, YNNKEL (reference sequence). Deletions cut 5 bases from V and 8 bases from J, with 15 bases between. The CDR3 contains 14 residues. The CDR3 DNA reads TGTGCCAGCAGCTACCCAGGGATTAGCGAAAAACTGTTTTTT. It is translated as CASSYPGISEKLFF.

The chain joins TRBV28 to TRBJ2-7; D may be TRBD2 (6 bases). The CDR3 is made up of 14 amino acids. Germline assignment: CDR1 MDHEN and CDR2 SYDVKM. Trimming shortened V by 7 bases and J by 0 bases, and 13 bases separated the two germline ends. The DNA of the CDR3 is TGTGCCAGCACCCAATCGGGGGACTCCTACGAGCAGTACTTC. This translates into CASTQSGDSYEQYF.

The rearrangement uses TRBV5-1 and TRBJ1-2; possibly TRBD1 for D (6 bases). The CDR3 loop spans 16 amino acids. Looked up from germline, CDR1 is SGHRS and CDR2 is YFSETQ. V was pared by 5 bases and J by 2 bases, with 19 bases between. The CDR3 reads CASSGQNPFGNYGYTF. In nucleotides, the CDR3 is TGCGCCAGCAGTGGACAGAATCCCTTTGGCAACTATGGCTACACCTTC.

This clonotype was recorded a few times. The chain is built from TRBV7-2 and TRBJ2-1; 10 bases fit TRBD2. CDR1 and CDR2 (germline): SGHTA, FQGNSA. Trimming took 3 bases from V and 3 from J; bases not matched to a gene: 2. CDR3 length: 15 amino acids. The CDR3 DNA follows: TGTGCCAGCAGCTTTAGCGGGGGGTTCTACAATGAGCAGTTCTTC. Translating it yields CASSFSGGFYNEQFF. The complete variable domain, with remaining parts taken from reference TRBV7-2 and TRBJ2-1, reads GAGVSQSPSNKVTEKGKDVELRCDPISGHTALYWYRQSLGQGLEFLIYFQGNSAPDKSGLPSDRFSAERTGGSVSTLTIQRTQQEDSAVYLCASSFSGGFYNEQFFGPGTRLTVL.

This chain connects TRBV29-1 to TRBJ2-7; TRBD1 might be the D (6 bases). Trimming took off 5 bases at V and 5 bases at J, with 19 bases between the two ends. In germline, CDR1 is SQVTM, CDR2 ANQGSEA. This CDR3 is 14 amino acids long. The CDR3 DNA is TGCAGCGTTCGAACTACAGGGTTTGAGGACGAGCAGTACTTC. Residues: CSVRTTGFEDEQYF.

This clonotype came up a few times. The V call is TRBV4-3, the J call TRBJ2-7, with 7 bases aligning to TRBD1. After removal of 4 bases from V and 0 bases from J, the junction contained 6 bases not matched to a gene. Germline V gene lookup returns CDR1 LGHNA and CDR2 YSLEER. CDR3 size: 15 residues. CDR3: CASSRITGASYEQYF. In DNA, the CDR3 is TGCGCCAGCAGCCGCATCACAGGGGCCTCCTACGAGCAGTACTTC.

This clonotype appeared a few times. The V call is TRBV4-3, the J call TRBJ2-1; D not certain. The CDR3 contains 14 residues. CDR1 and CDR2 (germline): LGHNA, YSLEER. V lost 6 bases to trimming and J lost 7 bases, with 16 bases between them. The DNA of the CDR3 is TGCGCCAGCAGTCTCGGCGTGGCTTCTAATGAGCAGTTCTTC. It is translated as CASSLGVASNEQFF.

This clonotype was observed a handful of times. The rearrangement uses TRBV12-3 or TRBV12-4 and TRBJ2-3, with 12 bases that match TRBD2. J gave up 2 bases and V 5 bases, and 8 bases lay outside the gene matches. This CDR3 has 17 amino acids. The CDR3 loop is CASSLWTSGAPTDTQYF. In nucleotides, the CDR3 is TGTGCCAGCAGTCTATGGACTAGCGGGGCACCCACAGATACGCAGTATTTT.

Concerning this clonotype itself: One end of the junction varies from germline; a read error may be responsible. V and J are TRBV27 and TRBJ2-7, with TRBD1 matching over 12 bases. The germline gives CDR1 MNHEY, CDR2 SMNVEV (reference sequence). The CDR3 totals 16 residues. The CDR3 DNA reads TGTGCCAGCAGTTTATTTGGGACAGGGGGCTCCCACGAGCAGTACTTC. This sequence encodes CASSLFGTGGSHEQYF.

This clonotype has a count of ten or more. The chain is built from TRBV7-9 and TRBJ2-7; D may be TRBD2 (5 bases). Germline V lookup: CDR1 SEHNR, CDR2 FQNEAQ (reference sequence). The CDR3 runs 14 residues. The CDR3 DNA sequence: TGTGCAACCCAGCGAGGCGACTATCCCTACGAGCAGTACTTC. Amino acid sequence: CATQRGDYPYEQYF.

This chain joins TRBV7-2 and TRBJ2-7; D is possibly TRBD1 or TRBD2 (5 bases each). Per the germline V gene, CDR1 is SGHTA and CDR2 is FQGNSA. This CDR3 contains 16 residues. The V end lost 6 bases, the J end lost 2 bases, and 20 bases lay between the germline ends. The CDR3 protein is CASSSNSGTAAYEQYF. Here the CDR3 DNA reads TGTGCCAGCAGTTCTAATTCCGGGACCGCTGCCTACGAGCAGTACTTC.

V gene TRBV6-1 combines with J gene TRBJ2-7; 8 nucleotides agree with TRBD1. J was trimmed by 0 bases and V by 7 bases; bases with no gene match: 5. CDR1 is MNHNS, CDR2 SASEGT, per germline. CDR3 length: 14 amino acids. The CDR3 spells CASTLTGASYEQYF. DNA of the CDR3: TGTGCCAGCACCCTGACAGGGGCCTCCTACGAGCAGTACTTC.

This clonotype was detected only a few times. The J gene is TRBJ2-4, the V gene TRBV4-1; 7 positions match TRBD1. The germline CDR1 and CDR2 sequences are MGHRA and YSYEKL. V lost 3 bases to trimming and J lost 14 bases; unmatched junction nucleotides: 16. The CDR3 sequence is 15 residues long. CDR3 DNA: TGCGCCAGCAGCCACCGCTTGGGACAGAGGGCCGGAGAGTACTTC. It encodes CASSHRLGQRAGEYF.

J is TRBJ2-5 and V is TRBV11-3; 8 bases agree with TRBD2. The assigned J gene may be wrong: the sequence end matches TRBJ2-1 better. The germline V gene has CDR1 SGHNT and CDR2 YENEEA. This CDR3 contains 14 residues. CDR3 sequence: CASSSREGQETQFF. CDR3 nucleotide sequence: TGTGCCAGCAGCTCCCGGGAGGGCCAAGAGACCCAGTTCTTC.

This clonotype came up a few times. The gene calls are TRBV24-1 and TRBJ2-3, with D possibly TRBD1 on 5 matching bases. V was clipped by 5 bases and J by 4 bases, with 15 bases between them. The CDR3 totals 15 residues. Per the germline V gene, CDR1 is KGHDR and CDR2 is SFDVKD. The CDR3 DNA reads TGTGCCACCAGTGCCCCAGGGCGTGAGTCAGATACGCAGTATTTT. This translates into CATSAPGRESDTQYF.

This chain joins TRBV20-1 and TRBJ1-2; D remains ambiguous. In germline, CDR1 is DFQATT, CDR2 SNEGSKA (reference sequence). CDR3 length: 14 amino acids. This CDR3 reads CSAAKGSDNYGYTF. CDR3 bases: TGCAGCGCCGCAAAGGGCAGCGACAACTATGGCTACACCTTC.

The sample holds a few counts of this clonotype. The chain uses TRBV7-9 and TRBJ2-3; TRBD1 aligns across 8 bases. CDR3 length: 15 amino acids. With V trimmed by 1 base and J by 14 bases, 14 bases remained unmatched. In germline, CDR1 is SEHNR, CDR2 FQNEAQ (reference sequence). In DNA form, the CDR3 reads TGTGCCAGCAGCTTAGGGCGCGTTGAGACAGGGGAACGGTATTTT. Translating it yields CASSLGRVETGERYF.

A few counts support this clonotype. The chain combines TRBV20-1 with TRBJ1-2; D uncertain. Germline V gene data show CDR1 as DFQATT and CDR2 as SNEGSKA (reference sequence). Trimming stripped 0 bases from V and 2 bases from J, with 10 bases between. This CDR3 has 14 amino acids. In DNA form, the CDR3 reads TGCAGTGCTAGAGATTACAAGTCGAACTATGGCTACACCTTC. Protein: CSARDYKSNYGYTF.